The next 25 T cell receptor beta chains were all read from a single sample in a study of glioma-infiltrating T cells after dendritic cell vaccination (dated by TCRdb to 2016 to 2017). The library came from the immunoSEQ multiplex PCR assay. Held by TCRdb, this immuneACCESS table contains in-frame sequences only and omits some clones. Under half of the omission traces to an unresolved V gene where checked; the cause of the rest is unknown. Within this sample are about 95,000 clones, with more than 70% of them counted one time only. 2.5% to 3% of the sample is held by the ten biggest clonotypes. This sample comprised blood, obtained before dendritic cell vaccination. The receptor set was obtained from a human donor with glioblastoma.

The CDR3 bases are TGTGCCAGCAGCTTAGCCGGTAAAGATACGCAGTATTTT. This translates into CASSLAGKDTQYF. This chain links TRBV7-6 with TRBJ2-3, with D unclear. Trimming shortened V by 0 bases and J by 5 bases, and 6 bases separated the two germline ends. The CDR3 covers 13 residues. The germline CDR1 and CDR2 sequences are SGHVS and FNYEAQ. The full variable domain, completed using reference TRBV7-6 and TRBJ2-3, is GAGVSQSPRYKVTKRGQDVALRCDPISGHVSLYWYRQALGQGPEFLTYFNYEAQQDKSGLPNDRFSAERPEGSISTLTIQRTEQRDSAMYRCASSLAGKDTQYFGPGTRLTVL.

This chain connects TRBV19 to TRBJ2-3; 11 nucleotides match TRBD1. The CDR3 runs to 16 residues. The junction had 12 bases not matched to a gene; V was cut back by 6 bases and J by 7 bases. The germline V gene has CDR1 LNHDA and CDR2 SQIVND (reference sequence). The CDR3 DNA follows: TGTGCCAGTAGCCCCGGGACAGGGGGTCAGAGGAATACGCAGTATTTT. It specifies CASSPGTGGQRNTQYF.

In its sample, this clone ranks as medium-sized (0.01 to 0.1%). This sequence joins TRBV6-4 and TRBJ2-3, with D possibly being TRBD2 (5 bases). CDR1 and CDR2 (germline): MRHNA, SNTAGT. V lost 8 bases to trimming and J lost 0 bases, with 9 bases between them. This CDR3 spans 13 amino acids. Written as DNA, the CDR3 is TGTGCCAGCTCTAGCAGTAGCACAGATACGCAGTATTTT. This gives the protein CASSSSSTDTQYF.

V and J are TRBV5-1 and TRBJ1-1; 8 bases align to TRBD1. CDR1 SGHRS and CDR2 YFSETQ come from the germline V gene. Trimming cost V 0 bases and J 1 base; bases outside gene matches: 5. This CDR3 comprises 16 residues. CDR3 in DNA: TGCGCCAGCAGCTTGGGGTCTGACAGGGGGAACACTGAAGCTTTCTTT. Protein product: CASSLGSDRGNTEAFF. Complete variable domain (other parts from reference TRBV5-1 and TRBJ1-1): KAGVTQTPRYLIKTRGQQVTLSCSPISGHRSVSWYQQTPGQGLQFLFEYFSETQRNKGNFPGRFSGRQFSNSRSEMNVSTLELGDSALYLCASSLGSDRGNTEAFFGQGTRLTVV.

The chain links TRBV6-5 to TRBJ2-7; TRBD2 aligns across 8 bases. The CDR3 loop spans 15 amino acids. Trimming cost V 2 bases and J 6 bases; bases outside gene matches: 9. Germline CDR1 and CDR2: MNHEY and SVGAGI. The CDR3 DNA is TGTGCCAGCAGTTACGGGGCGGGAGGCCACGCCGAGCAGTACTTC. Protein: CASSYGAGGHAEQYF.

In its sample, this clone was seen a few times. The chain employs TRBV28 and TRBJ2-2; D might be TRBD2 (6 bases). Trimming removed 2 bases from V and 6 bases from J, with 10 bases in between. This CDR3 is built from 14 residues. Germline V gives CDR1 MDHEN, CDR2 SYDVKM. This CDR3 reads CASSLGGKAGELFF. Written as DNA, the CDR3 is TGTGCCAGCAGTTTAGGGGGGAAGGCCGGGGAGCTGTTTTTT.

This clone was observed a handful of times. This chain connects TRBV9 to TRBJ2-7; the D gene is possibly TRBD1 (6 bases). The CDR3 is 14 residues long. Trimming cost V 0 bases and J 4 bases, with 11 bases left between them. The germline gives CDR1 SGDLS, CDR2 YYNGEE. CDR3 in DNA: TGTGCCAGCAGCGTAGCCGGGACACCTTACGAGCAGTACTTC. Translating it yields CASSVAGTPYEQYF.

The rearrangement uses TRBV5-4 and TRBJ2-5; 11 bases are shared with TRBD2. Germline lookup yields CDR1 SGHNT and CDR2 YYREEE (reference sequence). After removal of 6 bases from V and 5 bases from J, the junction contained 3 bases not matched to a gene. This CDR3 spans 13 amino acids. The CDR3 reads CASTPSGRETQYF. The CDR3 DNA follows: TGTGCCAGCACCCCTAGCGGGAGGGAGACCCAGTACTTC.

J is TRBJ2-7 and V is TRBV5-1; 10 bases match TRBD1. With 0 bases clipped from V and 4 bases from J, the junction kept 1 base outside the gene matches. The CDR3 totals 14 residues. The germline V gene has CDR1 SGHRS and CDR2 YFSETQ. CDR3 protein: CASSLEGQGYEQYF. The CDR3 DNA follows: TGCGCCAGCAGCTTGGAGGGACAGGGGTACGAGCAGTACTTC.

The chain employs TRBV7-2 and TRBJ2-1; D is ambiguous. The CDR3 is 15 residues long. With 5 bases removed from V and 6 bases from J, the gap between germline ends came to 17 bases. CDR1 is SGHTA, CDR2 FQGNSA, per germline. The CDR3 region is CASSNFRSSLNEQFF. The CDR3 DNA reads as TGTGCCAGCAGCAATTTCCGGTCATCCCTCAATGAGCAGTTCTTC.

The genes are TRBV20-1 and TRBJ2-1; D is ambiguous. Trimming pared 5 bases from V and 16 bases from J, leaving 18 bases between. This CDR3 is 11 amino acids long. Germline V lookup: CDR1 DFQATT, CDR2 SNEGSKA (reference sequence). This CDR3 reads CSARYQTLPFF. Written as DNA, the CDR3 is TGCAGTGCTCGCTACCAAACTCTACCTTTCTTC.

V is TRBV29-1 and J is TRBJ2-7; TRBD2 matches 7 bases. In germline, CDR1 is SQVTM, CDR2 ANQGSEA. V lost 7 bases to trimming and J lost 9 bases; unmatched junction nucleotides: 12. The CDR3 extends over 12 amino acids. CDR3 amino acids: CSGQGSGGGQYF. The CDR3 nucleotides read TGCAGCGGGCAGGGCTCGGGAGGCGGGCAGTACTTC.

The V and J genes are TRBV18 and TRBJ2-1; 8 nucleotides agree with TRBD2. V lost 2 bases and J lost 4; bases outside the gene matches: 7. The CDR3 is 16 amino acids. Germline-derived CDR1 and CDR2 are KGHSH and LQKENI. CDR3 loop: CASSPIDGGGYNEQFF. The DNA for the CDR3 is TGTGCCAGCTCACCAATCGACGGGGGGGGTTACAATGAGCAGTTCTTC.

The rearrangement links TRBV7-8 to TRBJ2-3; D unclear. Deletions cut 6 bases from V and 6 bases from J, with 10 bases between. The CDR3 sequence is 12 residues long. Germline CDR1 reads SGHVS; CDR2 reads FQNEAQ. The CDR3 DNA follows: TGTGCCAGCAGTGTTAATCGGGATACGCAGTATTTT. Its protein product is CASSVNRDTQYF. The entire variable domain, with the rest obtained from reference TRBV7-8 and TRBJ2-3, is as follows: GAGVSQSPRYKVAKRGQDVALRCDPISGHVSLFWYQQALGQGPEFLTYFQNEAQLDKSGLPSDRFFAERPEGSVSTLKIQRTQQEDSAVYLCASSVNRDTQYFGPGTRLTVL.

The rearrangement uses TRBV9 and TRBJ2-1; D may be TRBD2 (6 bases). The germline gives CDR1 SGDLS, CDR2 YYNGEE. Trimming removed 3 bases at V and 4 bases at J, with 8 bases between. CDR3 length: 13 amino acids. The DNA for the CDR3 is TGTGCCAGCAGCGGGGACTGGTACAATGAGCAGTTCTTC. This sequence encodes CASSGDWYNEQFF.

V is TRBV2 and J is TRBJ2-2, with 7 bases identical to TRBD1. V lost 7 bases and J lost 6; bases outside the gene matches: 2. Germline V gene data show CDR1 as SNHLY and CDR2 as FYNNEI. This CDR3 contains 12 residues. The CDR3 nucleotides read TGTGCCAGCATTCAGGGGGCCGGGGAGCTGTTTTTT. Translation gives CASIQGAGELFF. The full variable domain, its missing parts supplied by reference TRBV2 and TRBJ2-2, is EPEVTQTPSHQVTQMGQEVILRCVPISNHLYFYWYRQILGQKVEFLVSFYNNEISEKSEIFDDQFSVERPDGSNFTLKIRSTKLEDSAMYFCASIQGAGELFFGEGSRLTVL.

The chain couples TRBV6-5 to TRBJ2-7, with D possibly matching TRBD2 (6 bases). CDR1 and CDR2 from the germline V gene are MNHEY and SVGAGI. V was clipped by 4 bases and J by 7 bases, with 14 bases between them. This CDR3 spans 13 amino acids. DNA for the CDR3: TGTGCCAGCAGTTCGGGCGGGGAACGAGAGCAGTACTTC. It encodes CASSSGGEREQYF.

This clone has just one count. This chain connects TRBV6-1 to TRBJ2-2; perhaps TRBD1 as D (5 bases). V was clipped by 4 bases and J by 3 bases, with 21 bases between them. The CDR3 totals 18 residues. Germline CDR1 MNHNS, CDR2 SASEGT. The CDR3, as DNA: TGTGCCAGCAGTGGGGTGACAGATCCGATGTTTGACACCGGGGAGCTGTTTTTT. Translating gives CASSGVTDPMFDTGELFF.

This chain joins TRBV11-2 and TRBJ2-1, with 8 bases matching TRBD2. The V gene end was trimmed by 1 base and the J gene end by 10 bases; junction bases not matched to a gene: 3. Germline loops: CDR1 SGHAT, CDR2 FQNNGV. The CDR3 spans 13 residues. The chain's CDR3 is CASSLVASGEQFF. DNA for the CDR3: TGTGCCAGCAGCTTAGTCGCTAGCGGGGAGCAGTTCTTC.

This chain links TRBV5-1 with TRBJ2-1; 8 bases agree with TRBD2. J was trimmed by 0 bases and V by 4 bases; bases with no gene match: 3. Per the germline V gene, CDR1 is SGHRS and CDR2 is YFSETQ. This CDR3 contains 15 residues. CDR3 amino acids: CASSPRGGSYNEQFF. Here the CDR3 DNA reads TGCGCCAGCAGCCCCCGGGGGGGCTCCTACAATGAGCAGTTCTTC. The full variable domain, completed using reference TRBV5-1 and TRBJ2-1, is KAGVTQTPRYLIKTRGQQVTLSCSPISGHRSVSWYQQTPGQGLQFLFEYFSETQRNKGNFPGRFSGRQFSNSRSEMNVSTLELGDSALYLCASSPRGGSYNEQFFGPGTRLTVL.

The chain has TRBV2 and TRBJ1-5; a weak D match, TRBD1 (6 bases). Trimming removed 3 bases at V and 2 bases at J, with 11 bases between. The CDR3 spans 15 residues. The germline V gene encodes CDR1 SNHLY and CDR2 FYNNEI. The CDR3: CASSDRGQRNQPQHF. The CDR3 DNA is TGTGCCAGCAGTGACCGAGGACAGCGCAATCAGCCCCAGCATTTT.

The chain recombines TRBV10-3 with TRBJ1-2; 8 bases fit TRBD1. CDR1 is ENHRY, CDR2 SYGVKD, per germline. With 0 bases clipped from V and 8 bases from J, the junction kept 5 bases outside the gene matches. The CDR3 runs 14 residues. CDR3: CAISESSTGEGYTF. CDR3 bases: TGTGCCATCAGTGAGTCCTCGACAGGGGAAGGCTACACCTTC.

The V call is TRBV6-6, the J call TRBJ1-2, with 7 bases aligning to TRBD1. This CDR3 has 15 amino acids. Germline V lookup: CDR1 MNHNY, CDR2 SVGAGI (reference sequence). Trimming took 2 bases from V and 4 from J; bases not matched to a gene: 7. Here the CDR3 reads CASSYDREGVYGYTF. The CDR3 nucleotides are TGTGCCAGCAGTTACGACAGGGAAGGGGTCTATGGCTACACCTTC.

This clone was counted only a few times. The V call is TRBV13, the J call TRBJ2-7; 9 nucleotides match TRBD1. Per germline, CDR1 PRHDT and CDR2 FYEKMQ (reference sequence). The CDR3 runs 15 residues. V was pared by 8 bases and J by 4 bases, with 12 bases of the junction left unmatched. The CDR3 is CASSSRGTGTYEQYF. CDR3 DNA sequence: TGTGCCAGCTCATCTCGAGGGACAGGGACTTACGAGCAGTACTTC.

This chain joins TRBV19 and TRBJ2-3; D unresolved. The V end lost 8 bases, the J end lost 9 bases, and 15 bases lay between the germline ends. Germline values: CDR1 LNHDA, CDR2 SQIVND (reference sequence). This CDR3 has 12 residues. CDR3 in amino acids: CASRTRRQTQYF. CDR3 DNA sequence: TGTGCCAGTCGTACCCGTCGCCAGACGCAGTATTTT.